This passage covers 26 T cell receptor beta chains from one sample sequenced in a study of blood T cell dynamics during melanoma immunotherapy (dated by TCRdb to about 2020). The library came from the immunoSEQ multiplex PCR assay. As stored in TCRdb, this immuneACCESS dataset retains in-frame rearrangements with V and J assigned. A fraction of the clones does not appear; measured against another copy, unresolved V genes explain less than half of the discrepancy, and the remainder lacks a known reason. Counted in this sample were about 14,000 clones; 85% to 90% of them appeared once. About 6.6% of the sample lies in the top ten. The time point label for this specimen denotes: pre-treatment baseline. Material: blood, obtained from a patient treated with checkpoint blockade. The receptors were gathered from a human donor with melanoma.

This chain joins TRBV10-3 and TRBJ2-1; tentatively, D is TRBD1 (5 bases). The germline gives CDR1 ENHRY, CDR2 SYGVKD. This CDR3 is 15 amino acids long. Trimming removed 6 bases at V and 5 bases at J, with 17 bases between. The CDR3 DNA follows: TGTGCCATCAGCCCGGACACAAGATTACACAATGAGCAGTTCTTC. It specifies CAISPDTRLHNEQFF.

This sequence joins TRBV30 and TRBJ1-5, with D uncertain. V lost 0 bases and J lost 9, with 12 bases in between. Germline V gene data show CDR1 as GTSNPN and CDR2 as SVGIG (reference sequence). This CDR3 region has 13 residues. CDR3 bases: TGTGCCTGGAGTGTTCCGGCCATGGGGCCCCAGCATTTT. Translation gives CAWSVPAMGPQHF.

J is TRBJ2-3 and V is TRBV11-2; 7 nucleotides line up with TRBD2. This CDR3 comprises 15 residues. Germline loops: CDR1 SGHAT, CDR2 FQNNGV. The V gene end was trimmed by 2 bases and the J gene end by 1 base; junction bases not matched to a gene: 3. CDR3 DNA: TGTGCCAGCAGCTTACTCCGGGGGGGCACAGATACGCAGTATTTT. This sequence encodes CASSLLRGGTDTQYF.

The rearrangement joins TRBV7-2 to TRBJ1-5, with 7 bases identical to TRBD1. CDR3 size: 16 residues. Looked up from germline, CDR1 is SGHTA and CDR2 is FQGNSA. V was pared by 1 base and J by 2 bases, with 5 bases of the junction left unmatched. The CDR3 DNA follows: TGTGCCAGCAGCTTAGGCGGCAGGGGGGGCAATCAGCCCCAGCATTTT. It yields the protein CASSLGGRGGNQPQHF.

Note on this clone: The same CDR3 also results from other DNA sequences found in this sample. The rearrangement uses TRBV7-9 and TRBJ1-2, with D hard to call. Trimming took 1 base from V and 2 from J, leaving 5 bases between them. CDR3 length: 13 residues. CDR1 is SEHNR, CDR2 FQNEAQ, per germline (reference sequence). The CDR3 protein is CASSLDGNYGYTF. DNA of the CDR3: TGTGCCAGCAGCTTAGACGGAAACTATGGCTACACCTTC.

This clone was picked up a small number of times. The chain uses TRBV5-1 and TRBJ1-6, with 10 bases matching TRBD1. Germline CDR1 SGHRS, CDR2 YFSETQ. The CDR3 totals 15 residues. The V and J ends lost 4 bases and 9 bases, in that order; junction bases with no gene match: 7. The CDR3 reads CASSPGQGMGSPLHF. For the CDR3, the DNA is TGCGCCAGCAGCCCGGGACAGGGGATGGGTTCACCCCTCCACTTT.

This chain uses TRBV10-3 with TRBJ2-5; the D gene is possibly TRBD1 (5 bases). This CDR3 has 14 amino acids. V was trimmed by 1 base and J by 5 bases, leaving 11 bases between them. Per germline, CDR1 ENHRY and CDR2 SYGVKD. The CDR3 sequence: CAISELTTDETQYF. CDR3 bases: TGTGCCATCAGTGAGTTAACGACAGATGAGACCCAGTACTTC.

The J gene is TRBJ2-4, the V gene TRBV4-3; 9 nucleotides agree with TRBD1. The germline V gene encodes CDR1 LGHNA and CDR2 YSLEER. V lost 0 bases, J lost 6 bases, and 6 bases stayed unmatched. CDR3 length: 16 amino acids. The CDR3 DNA follows: TGCGCCAGCAGCCAAGAGGCTATGGGACAGGGAAACATTCAGTACTTC. As protein: CASSQEAMGQGNIQYF.

The chain carries TRBV11-2 and TRBJ1-3; the D gene is possibly TRBD1 (5 bases). The CDR3 length is 17 residues. Trimming shortened V by 5 bases and J by 0 bases, and 17 bases separated the two germline ends. Germline CDR1 and CDR2: SGHAT and FQNNGV. The chain's CDR3 is CASSTVGGRTSGNTIYF. The CDR3, as DNA: TGTGCCAGCAGCACCGTGGGGGGGAGGACCTCTGGAAACACCATATATTTT.

The rearrangement uses TRBV2 and TRBJ2-3, with 8 bases aligning to TRBD2. Trimming at V came to 9 bases and at J to 4 bases, leaving 9 bases not matched to a gene. The CDR3 sequence is 14 residues long. Germline CDR1 and CDR2: SNHLY and FYNNEI. CDR3 loop: CARPGGAVADTQYF. CDR3 sequence (DNA): TGTGCCAGGCCGGGGGGGGCCGTGGCAGATACGCAGTATTTT.

The table lists this clone with a count of one. The J gene is TRBJ2-3, the V gene TRBV30, with 9 bases identical to TRBD1. The CDR3 consists of 13 residues. V dropped 5 bases and J dropped 5; count of bases not matched to a gene: 5. Germline CDR1 and CDR2: GTSNPN and SVGIG (reference sequence). The CDR3 nucleotides are TGTGCCTGGGACGACAGGGGGTTAGATACGCAGTATTTT. Amino acid sequence: CAWDDRGLDTQYF.

The chain uses TRBV6-1 and TRBJ1-2; a weak D match, TRBD1 (6 bases). Per the germline V gene, CDR1 is MNHNS and CDR2 is SASEGT. The CDR3 contains 15 residues. The germline V and J ends were trimmed by 7 bases and 4 bases, with 19 bases remaining between them. The CDR3: CASIPSRGVGYGYTF. CDR3 bases: TGTGCCAGCATCCCGAGCAGGGGAGTTGGCTATGGCTACACCTTC.

In this sample, this clone turned up once. V usage is TRBV14 and J usage is TRBJ2-3; D is unresolved. Germline V lookup: CDR1 SGHDN, CDR2 FVKESK. CDR3 length: 14 residues. Deletions cut 1 base from V and 4 bases from J, with 9 bases between. CDR3 nucleotide sequence: TGTGCCAGCAGCCAAGTCGGTGGAGCAGATACGCAGTATTTT. Protein: CASSQVGGADTQYF.

The J gene is TRBJ2-5, the V gene TRBV7-2; 11 bases are shared with TRBD1. The germline V gene has CDR1 SGHTA and CDR2 FQGNSA. V trimming: 2 bases; J trimming: 4 bases; junction bases outside the gene matches: 9. The CDR3 is 17 amino acids. In nucleotides, the CDR3 is TGTGCCAGCAGCTTAACTACCGGACAGGGGGCTGGAGAGACCCAGTACTTC. Its protein product is CASSLTTGQGAGETQYF.

This rearrangement joins TRBV5-4 to TRBJ1-3; no firm D call. Germline V lookup: CDR1 SGHNT, CDR2 YYREEE (reference sequence). The V and J ends lost 0 bases and 4 bases respectively, with 5 bases between them. The CDR3 runs 13 residues. CDR3 in DNA: TGTGCCAGCAGCTTGGACGGCGGAAACACCATATATTTT. It encodes CASSLDGGNTIYF.

This chain joins TRBV10-2 and TRBJ2-2, with D uncertain. CDR3 length equals 14 residues. Germline CDR1 and CDR2: WSHSY and SAAADI. V was clipped by 0 bases and J by 1 base, with 3 bases between them. Here the CDR3 DNA reads TGCGCCAGCAGTGAGTCCAGGAACACCGGGGAGCTGTTTTTT. It specifies CASSESRNTGELFF.

V gene TRBV5-4 combines with J gene TRBJ2-3; 11 positions agree with TRBD2. The CDR3 is 17 residues long. Germline loops: CDR1 SGHNT, CDR2 YYREEE (reference sequence). Losses at the gene ends were 3 bases for V and 0 bases for J; bases not matched to a gene: 6. The CDR3 region is CASSSLGLAVSTDTQYF. CDR3 DNA sequence: TGTGCCAGCAGCTCTTTGGGACTAGCGGTTAGCACAGATACGCAGTATTTT.

The chain couples TRBV7-8 to TRBJ2-3; no firm D call. V gave up 1 base and J gave up 6 bases, with 11 bases separating them. The CDR3 sequence is 14 residues long. Germline CDR1 reads SGHVS; CDR2 reads FQNEAQ. The CDR3 sequence: CASSLDPSSDTQYF. The CDR3 region has the DNA TGTGCCAGCAGCTTAGATCCTAGTTCCGATACGCAGTATTTT. Filled out from reference TRBV7-8 and TRBJ2-3, the complete variable domain reads GAGVSQSPRYKVAKRGQDVALRCDPISGHVSLFWYQQALGQGPEFLTYFQNEAQLDKSGLPSDRFFAERPEGSVSTLKIQRTQQEDSAVYLCASSLDPSSDTQYFGPGTRLTVL.

The rearrangement links TRBV2 to TRBJ2-3; D might be TRBD2 (6 bases). The CDR3 runs 14 residues. Germline CDR1 reads SNHLY; CDR2 reads FYNNEI. The CDR3 nucleotides are TGTCGGTGCGGTGGGCTAGCGCTCGCAGATACGCAGTATTTT. Amino acids: CRCGGLALADTQYF.

The J gene is TRBJ1-3, the V gene TRBV5-4; D remains unclear. The CDR3 is 12 amino acids. The V gene's germline CDR1 is SGHNT and CDR2 YYREEE (reference sequence). The germline V and J ends were trimmed by 2 bases and 7 bases, with 7 bases remaining between them. CDR3 region: CASSFGGNTIYF. CDR3 bases: TGTGCCAGCAGCTTCGGTGGGAACACCATATATTTT.

The chain carries TRBV13 and TRBJ1-2, with 7 bases matching TRBD1. V lost 5 bases, J lost 0 bases, and 9 bases stayed unmatched. CDR1 and CDR2 from the germline V gene are PRHDT and FYEKMQ (reference sequence). There are 16 residues in the CDR3. This CDR3 is CASSPRDSPPNYGYTF. CDR3 in DNA: TGTGCCAGCAGCCCCCGGGACAGCCCACCTAACTATGGCTACACCTTC.

This chain connects TRBV7-2 to TRBJ2-7; D is possibly TRBD1 (5 bases). V gave up 1 base and J gave up 3 bases, with 13 bases separating them. In germline, CDR1 is SGHTA, CDR2 FQGNSA. The CDR3 has 15 residues. The CDR3 DNA is TGTGCCAGCAGCTTAGAAGGGGTTCCCGGCTACGAGCAGTACTTC. Its translation is CASSLEGVPGYEQYF.

The gene calls are TRBV2 and TRBJ1-5; D is ambiguous. CDR3 size: 15 residues. CDR1 SNHLY and CDR2 FYNNEI come from the germline V gene. Between the trimmed V and J ends, which lost 6 bases and 0 bases, there was a span of 12 bases. CDR3 sequence (DNA): TGTGCCAGCAGCGCCTACAGAGATAGCAATCAGCCCCAGCATTTT. Translation gives CASSAYRDSNQPQHF.

The gene calls are TRBV5-4 and TRBJ2-5; D possibly corresponds to TRBD1 (5 bases). CDR1 is SGHNT, CDR2 YYREEE, per germline (reference sequence). The CDR3 contains 13 residues. V gave up 7 bases and J gave up 3 bases, with 13 bases separating them. CDR3 protein: CASGAGIKETQYF. In nucleotides, the CDR3 is TGTGCCAGCGGTGCAGGGATTAAAGAGACCCAGTACTTC.

V gene TRBV2 combines with J gene TRBJ2-2; perhaps TRBD1 as D (5 bases). Trimming cost V 6 bases and J 3 bases, with 8 bases left between them. Germline CDR1 is SNHLY and CDR2 is FYNNEI. The CDR3 has 13 residues. DNA for the CDR3: TGTGCCAGCAGGGGGCTTTACACCGGGGAGCTGTTTTTT. Encoded protein: CASRGLYTGELFF. Complete variable domain (other parts from reference TRBV2 and TRBJ2-2): EPEVTQTPSHQVTQMGQEVILRCVPISNHLYFYWYRQILGQKVEFLVSFYNNEISEKSEIFDDQFSVERPDGSNFTLKIRSTKLEDSAMYFCASRGLYTGELFFGEGSRLTVL.

The chain employs TRBV11-3 and TRBJ2-1; D gene uncertain. The CDR3 extends over 15 amino acids. V was cut by 4 bases and J by 6 bases, with 16 bases left in between. In germline, CDR1 is SGHNT, CDR2 YENEEA. This chain's CDR3 is CASSYIRLGRNEQFF. In nucleotides, the CDR3 is TGTGCCAGCAGCTACATCCGGTTAGGACGCAATGAGCAGTTCTTC. The full variable domain, rest sourced from reference TRBV11-3 and TRBJ2-1, is EAGVVQSPRYKIIEKKQPVAFWCNPISGHNTLYWYLQNLGQGPELLIRYENEEAVDDSQLPKDRFSAERLKGVDSTLKIQPAELGDSAVYLCASSYIRLGRNEQFFGPGTRLTVL.